A single sample gave rise to the 5 T cell receptor beta chains below, sequenced in a study of T cells in Graves' hyperthyroidism and ophthalmopathy. Amplification yielded TCR beta CDR3 regions, with RNA transcripts as the source. A set of HTBI primers served as the primers for a first-round RT-PCR of the TCR CDR3. TCRdb reprocessed the multiplex PCR reads via MiXCR and lists one record per CDR3 protein. The data contain hundreds of thousands of distinct CDR3 sequences, roughly 14% of them singletons. The sample taken for sequencing was blood. The receptor source for this set is a man younger than 35 with Graves' ophthalmopathy.

Points on this clonotype: Lacking the conserved final phenylalanine or tryptophan, this CDR3 likely reflects a read error. V gene TRBV20-1 combines with J gene TRBJ2-7, with TRBD2 matching 10 bases. The V and J ends lost 6 bases and 2 bases, in that order; junction bases with no gene match: 10. CDR3 length: 15 amino acids. The germline CDR1 and CDR2 sequences are DFQATT and SNEGSKA (reference sequence). The CDR3 nucleotides are TGCAGTGCCCAGGGCGGACTAGCGGAACCCTACGAGCAGTACCTC. Protein: CSAQGGLAEPYEQYL.

The J gene is TRBJ2-1, the V gene TRBV5-4; 13 bases align to TRBD2. The CDR3 has 16 amino acids. Trimming at V came to 4 bases and at J to 4 bases, leaving 5 bases not matched to a gene. Germline values: CDR1 SGHNT, CDR2 YYREEE (reference sequence). As DNA, the CDR3 is TGTGCCAGCAGCGGCTCACTAGCGGGGGGGTACAATGAGCAGTTCTTC. Translated, it gives CASSGSLAGGYNEQFF.

The rearrangement joins TRBV12-3 or TRBV12-4 to TRBJ2-6; 12 nucleotides match TRBD1. The CDR3 is 17 amino acids. V was pared by 5 bases and J by 4 bases, with 6 bases of the junction left unmatched. CDR3: CASSAGQGADGANVLTF. In nucleotides, the CDR3 is TGTGCCAGCAGTGCGGGACAGGGGGCGGACGGGGCCAACGTCCTGACTTTC.

This clonotype was detected ten times or more. The chain is built from TRBV3-1 and TRBJ1-1, with D possibly being TRBD1 (5 bases). V was trimmed by 0 bases and J by 4 bases, leaving 12 bases between them. This CDR3 spans 15 amino acids. Germline V gives CDR1 LGHDT, CDR2 YNNKEL (reference sequence). The CDR3 region is CASSQDRVLITEAFF. Here the CDR3 DNA reads TGTGCCAGCAGCCAAGACAGGGTTTTAATCACTGAAGCTTTCTTT. The variable domain in full, completed from reference TRBV3-1 and TRBJ1-1, reads DTAVSQTPKYLVTQMGNDKSIKCEQNLGHDTMYWYKQDSKKFLKIMFSYNNKELIINETVPNRFSPKSPDKAHLNLHINSLELGDSAVYFCASSQDRVLITEAFFGQGTRLTVV.

A few counts support this clonotype. The chain carries TRBV6-5 and TRBJ1-3, with D perhaps matching TRBD1 (5 bases). This CDR3 spans 15 amino acids. V dropped 0 bases and J dropped 2 bases, with 8 bases sitting between them. Germline-derived CDR1 and CDR2 are MNHEY and SVGAGI. For the CDR3, the DNA is TGTGCCAGCAGTTACTCTGGGGGGGCTGGAAACACCATATATTTT. Residues: CASSYSGGAGNTIYF.